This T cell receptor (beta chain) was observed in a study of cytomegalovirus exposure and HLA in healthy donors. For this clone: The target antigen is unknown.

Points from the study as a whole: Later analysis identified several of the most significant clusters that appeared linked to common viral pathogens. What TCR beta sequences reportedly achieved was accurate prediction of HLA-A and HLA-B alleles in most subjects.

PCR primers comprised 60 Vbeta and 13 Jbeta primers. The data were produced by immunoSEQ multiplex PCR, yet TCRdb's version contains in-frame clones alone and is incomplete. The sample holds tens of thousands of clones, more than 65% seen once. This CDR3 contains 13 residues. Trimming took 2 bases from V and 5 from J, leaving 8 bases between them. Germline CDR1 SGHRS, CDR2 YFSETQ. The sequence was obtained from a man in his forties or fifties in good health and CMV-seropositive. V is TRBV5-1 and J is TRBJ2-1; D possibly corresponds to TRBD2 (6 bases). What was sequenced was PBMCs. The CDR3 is CASSFGGDNEQFF. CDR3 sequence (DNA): TGCGCCAGCAGCTTCGGCGGGGACAATGAGCAGTTCTTC.